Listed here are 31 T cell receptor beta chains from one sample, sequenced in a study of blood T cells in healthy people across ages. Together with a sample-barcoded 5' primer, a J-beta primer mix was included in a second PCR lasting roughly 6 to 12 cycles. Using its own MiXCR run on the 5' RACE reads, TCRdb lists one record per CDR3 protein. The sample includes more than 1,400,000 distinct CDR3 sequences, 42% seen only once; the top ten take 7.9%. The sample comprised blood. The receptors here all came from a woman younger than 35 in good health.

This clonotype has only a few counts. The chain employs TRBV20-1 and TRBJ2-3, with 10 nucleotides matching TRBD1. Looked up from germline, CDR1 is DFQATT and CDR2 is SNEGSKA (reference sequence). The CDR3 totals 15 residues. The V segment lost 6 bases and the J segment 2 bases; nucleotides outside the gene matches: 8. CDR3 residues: CSAGRTGGNTDTQYF. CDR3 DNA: TGCAGTGCCGGCCGGACAGGGGGAAACACAGATACGCAGTATTTT.

CDR3 loop: CASSHASPYTEAFF. CDR3 coding DNA: TGTGCCAGCAGCCACGCTAGCCCGTACACTGAAGCTTTCTTT. The chain is built from TRBV14 and TRBJ1-1; D unclear. There are 14 residues in the CDR3. V shed 3 bases and J shed 3 bases, with 11 bases lying between them. Germline values: CDR1 SGHDN, CDR2 FVKESK.

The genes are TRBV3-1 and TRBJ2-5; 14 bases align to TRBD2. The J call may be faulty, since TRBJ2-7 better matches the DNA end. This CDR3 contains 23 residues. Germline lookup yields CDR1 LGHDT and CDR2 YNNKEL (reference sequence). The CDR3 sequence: CASSQDLLGRGIGTSGSFHEQYF. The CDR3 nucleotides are TGTGCCAGCAGCCAAGACTTGCTGGGCAGGGGGATTGGGACTAGCGGGAGTTTCCACGAGCAGTACTTC.

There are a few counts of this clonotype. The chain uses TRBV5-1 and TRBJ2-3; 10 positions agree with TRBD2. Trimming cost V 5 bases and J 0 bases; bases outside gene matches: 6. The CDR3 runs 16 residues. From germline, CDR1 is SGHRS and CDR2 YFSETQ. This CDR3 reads CASSPSGRASTDTQYF. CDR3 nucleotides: TGCGCCAGCAGTCCTAGCGGGAGAGCTAGCACAGATACGCAGTATTTT.

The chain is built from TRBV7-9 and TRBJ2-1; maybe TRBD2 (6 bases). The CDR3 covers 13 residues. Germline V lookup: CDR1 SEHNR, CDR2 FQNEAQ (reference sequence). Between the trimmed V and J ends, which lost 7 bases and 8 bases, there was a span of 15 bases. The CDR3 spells CASTKSGVHEQFF. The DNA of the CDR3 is TGTGCCAGCACTAAGTCGGGGGTACATGAGCAGTTCTTC.

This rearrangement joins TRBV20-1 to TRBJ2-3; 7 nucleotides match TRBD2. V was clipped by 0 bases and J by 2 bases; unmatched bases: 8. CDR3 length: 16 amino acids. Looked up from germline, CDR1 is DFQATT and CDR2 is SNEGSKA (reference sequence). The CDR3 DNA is TGCAGTGCTAGAGATCGGGCTAGCGGATTCACAGATACGCAGTATTTT. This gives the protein CSARDRASGFTDTQYF.

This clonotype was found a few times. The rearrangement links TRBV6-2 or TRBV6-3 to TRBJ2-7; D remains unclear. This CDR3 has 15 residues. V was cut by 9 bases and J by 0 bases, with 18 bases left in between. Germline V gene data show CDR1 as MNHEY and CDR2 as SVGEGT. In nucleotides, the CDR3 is TGTGCCAGTATGCCTGTAGGGCAGAACTCCTACGAGCAGTACTTC. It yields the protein CASMPVGQNSYEQYF.

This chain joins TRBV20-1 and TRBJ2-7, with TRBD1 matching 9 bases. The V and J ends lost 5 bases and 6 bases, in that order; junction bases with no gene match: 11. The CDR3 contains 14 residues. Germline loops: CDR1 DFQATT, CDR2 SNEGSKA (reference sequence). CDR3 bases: TGCAGTGCTCTCGTCCCGGGACAGGGTTCCGAGCAGTACTTC. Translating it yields CSALVPGQGSEQYF.

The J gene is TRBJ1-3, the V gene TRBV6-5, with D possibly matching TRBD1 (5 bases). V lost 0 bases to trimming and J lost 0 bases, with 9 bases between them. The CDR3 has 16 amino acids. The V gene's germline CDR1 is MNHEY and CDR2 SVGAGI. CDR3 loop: CASSYSPGPSGNTIYF. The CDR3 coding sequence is TGTGCCAGCAGTTACTCCCCAGGGCCCTCTGGAAACACCATATATTTT.

The CDR3 coding sequence is TGTGCCATCAATCAGGGTCAACCTAACTATGGCTACACCTTC. Residues: CAINQGQPNYGYTF. The V gene is TRBV10-3, the J gene TRBJ1-2; maybe TRBD1 (5 bases). Trimming removed 7 bases at V and 0 bases at J, with 12 bases between. This CDR3 is 14 amino acids long. Germline V CDR1 and CDR2: ENHRY, SYGVKD.

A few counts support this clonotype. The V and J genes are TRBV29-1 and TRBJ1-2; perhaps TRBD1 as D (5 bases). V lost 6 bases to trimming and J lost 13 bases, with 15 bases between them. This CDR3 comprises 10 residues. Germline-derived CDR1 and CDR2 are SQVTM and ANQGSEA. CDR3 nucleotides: TGCAGCGTGACCACCGGGGCCCTCACCTTC. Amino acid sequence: CSVTTGALTF.

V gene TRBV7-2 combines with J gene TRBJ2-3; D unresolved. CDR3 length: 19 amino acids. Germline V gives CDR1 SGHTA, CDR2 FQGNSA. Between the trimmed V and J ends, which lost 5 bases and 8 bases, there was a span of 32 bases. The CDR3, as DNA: TGTGCCAGCAGCCACCCCCGTAGGCTAGAGGCCACCAAATCTACTACGCAGTATTTT. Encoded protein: CASSHPRRLEATKSTTQYF.

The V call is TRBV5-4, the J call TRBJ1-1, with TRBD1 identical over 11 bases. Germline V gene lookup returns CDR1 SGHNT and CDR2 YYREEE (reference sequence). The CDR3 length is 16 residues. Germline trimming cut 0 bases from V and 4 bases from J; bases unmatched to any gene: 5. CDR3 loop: CASSLAWTGGVTEAFF. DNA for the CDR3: TGTGCCAGCAGCTTGGCCTGGACAGGGGGCGTCACTGAAGCTTTCTTT.

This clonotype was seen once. The CDR3 DNA sequence: TGTGCCAGCAGTGAGAGGCGGGGGGGGCCTGGCGAGCAGTACTTC. Translating gives CASSERRGGPGEQYF. The chain recombines TRBV6-1 with TRBJ2-5; TRBD2 matches at 9 bases. TRBJ2-7 explains the end of the DNA better; the J call may be wrong. There are 15 residues in the CDR3. Germline assignment: CDR1 MNHNS and CDR2 SASEGT.

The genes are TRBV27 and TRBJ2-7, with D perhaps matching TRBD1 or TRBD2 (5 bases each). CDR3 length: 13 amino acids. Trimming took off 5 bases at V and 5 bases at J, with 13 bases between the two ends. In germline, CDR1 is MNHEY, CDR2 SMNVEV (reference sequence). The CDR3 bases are TGTGCCAGCAGTCGGGTACGGGACCACGAGCAGTACTTC. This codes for CASSRVRDHEQYF.

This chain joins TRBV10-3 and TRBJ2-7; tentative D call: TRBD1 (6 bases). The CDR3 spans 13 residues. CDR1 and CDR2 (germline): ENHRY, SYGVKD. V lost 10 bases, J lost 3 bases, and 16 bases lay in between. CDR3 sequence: CASLQGEDYEQYF. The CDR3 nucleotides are TGTGCCAGCTTACAGGGAGAGGACTACGAGCAGTACTTC.

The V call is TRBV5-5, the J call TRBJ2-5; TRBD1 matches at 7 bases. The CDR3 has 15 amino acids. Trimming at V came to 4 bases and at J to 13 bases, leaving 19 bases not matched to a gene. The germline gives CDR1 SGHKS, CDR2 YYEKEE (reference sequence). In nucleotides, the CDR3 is TGTGCCAGCAGCAACGTACCGGGACAGACATTAAGGTTGTACTTC. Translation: CASSNVPGQTLRLYF.

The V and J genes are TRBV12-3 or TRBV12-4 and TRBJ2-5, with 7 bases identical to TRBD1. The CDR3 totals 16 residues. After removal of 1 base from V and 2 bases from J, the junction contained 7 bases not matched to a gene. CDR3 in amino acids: CASSLDTGAKQETQYF. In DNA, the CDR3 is TGTGCCAGCAGTTTAGATACAGGGGCAAAGCAAGAGACCCAGTACTTC.

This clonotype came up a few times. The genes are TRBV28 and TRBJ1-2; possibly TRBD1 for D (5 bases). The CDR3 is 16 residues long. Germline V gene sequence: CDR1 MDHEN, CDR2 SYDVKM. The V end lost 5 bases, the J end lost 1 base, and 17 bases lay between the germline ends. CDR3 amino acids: CASSIPSGTDNYGYTF. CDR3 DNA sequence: TGTGCCAGCAGTATACCTTCCGGGACGGATAACTATGGCTACACCTTC.

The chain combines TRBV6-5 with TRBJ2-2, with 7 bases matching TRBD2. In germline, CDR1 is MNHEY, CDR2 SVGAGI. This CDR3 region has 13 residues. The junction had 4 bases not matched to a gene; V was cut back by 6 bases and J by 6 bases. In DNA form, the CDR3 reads TGTGCCAGCAGGGTTACTAGCGCCGGGGAGCTGTTTTTT. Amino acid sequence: CASRVTSAGELFF.

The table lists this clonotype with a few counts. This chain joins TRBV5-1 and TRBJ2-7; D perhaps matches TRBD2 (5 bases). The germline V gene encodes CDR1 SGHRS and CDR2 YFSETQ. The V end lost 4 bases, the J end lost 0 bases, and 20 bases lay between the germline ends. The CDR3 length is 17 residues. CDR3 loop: CASSRPRVGKASYEQYF. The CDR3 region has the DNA TGCGCCAGCAGCAGGCCCCGCGTCGGGAAGGCCTCCTACGAGCAGTACTTC.

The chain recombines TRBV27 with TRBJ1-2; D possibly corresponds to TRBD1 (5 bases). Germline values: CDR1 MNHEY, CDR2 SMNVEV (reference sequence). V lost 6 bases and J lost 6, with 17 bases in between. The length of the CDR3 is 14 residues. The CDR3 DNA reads TGTGCCAGCAGAACGAGCGGGGGAGGGCATGGCTACACCTTC. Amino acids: CASRTSGGGHGYTF.

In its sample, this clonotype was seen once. This chain's CDR3 is CSAIDPVGVFNDEQYF. CDR3 nucleotides: TGCAGTGCTATAGACCCGGTTGGGGTTTTCAACGACGAGCAGTACTTC. The V call is TRBV20-1, the J call TRBJ2-7; D remains unclear. Deletions cut 4 bases from V and 5 bases from J, with 24 bases between. Germline V lookup: CDR1 DFQATT, CDR2 SNEGSKA (reference sequence). This CDR3 is 16 amino acids long.

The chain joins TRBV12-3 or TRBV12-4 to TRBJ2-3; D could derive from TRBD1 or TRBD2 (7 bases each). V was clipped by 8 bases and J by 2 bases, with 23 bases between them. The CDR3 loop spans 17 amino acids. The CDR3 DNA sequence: TGTGCCAGCGCCCAGGGGGGGGGGCTAACAGTCACAGATACGCAGTATTTT. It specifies CASAQGGGLTVTDTQYF.

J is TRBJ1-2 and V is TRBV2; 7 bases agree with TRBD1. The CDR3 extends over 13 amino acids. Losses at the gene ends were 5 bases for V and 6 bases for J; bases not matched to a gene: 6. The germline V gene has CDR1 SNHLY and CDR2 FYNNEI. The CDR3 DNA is TGTGCCAGCAGTCGTAGGGGGCTGGATGGCTACACCTTC. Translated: CASSRRGLDGYTF.

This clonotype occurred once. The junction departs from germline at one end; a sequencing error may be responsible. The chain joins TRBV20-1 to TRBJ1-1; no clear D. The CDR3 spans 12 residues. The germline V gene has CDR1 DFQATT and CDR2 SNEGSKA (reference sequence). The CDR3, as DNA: TGCAGTGCAAGAGTGGGATCCATTGAAGCTTTCTTT. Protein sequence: CSARVGSIEAFF.

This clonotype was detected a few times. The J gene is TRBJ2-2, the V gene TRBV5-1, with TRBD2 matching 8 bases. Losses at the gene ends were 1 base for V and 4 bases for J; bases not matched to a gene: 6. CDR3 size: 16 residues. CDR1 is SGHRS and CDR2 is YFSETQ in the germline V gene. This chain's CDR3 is CASSLKAGAPTGELFF. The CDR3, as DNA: TGCGCCAGCAGCTTGAAAGCGGGAGCCCCCACCGGGGAGCTGTTTTTT. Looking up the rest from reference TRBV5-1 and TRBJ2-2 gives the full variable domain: KAGVTQTPRYLIKTRGQQVTLSCSPISGHRSVSWYQQTPGQGLQFLFEYFSETQRNKGNFPGRFSGRQFSNSRSEMNVSTLELGDSALYLCASSLKAGAPTGELFFGEGSRLTVL.

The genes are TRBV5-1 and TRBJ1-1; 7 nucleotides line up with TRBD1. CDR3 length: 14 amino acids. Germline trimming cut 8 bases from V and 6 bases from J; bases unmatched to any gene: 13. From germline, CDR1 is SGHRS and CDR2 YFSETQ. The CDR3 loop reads CASRDSRDLAEAFF. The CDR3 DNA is TGCGCCAGTCGGGACAGCCGAGATCTGGCTGAAGCTTTCTTT.

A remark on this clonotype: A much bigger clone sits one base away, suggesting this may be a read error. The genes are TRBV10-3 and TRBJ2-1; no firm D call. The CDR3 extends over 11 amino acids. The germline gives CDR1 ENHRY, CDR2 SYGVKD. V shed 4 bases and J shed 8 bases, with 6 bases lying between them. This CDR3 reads CAISVPHEQFF. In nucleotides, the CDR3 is TGTGCCATCAGTGTCCCCCATGAGCAGTTCTTC.

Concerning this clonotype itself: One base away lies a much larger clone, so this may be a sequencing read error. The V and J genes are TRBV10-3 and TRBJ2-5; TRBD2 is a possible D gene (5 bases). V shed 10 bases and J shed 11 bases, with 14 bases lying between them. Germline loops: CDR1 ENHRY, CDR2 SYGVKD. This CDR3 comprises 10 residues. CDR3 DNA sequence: TGTGCCACAGCGGAATACAAGCAGTACTTC. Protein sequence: CATAEYKQYF.

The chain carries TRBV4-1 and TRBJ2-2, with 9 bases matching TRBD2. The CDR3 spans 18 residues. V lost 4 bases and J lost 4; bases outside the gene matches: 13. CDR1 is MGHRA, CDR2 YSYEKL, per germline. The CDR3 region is CASSPSGGGGEFTGELFF. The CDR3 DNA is TGCGCCAGCAGCCCCTCTGGTGGCGGGGGGGAATTCACCGGGGAGCTGTTTTTT.